This entry is about one T cell receptor beta chain. The V gene end was trimmed by 6 bases and the J gene end by 6 bases; junction bases not matched to a gene: 13. The CDR3 is 15 amino acids. The germline V gene has CDR1 MNHEY and CDR2 SVGAGI. The source of the sample is a study of blood T cell repertoires in COVID-19. On the study more broadly: Some COVID-19 samples were acute and others convalescent; all came from the United States, Italy and Spain.

The repertoire was sequenced with immunoSEQ multiplex PCR; TCRdb's copy has only in-frame clones and lacks some. The sample has 250,000 to 300,000 clones; 86% are singletons. The material sequenced was peripheral blood. The rearrangement joins TRBV6-5 to TRBJ1-1; 7 bases map to TRBD1. The receptor's source is a man in his late teens or twenties with active or convalescent COVID-19. The DNA of the CDR3 is TGTGCCAGCAGCCCGGTCGACAGGGTCGGACCTGAAGCTTTCTTT. It encodes CASSPVDRVGPEAFF.